The 22 T cell receptor beta chains below all came from one sample that was sequenced in a study of OX40 agonist ivuxolimab in advanced cancers. Assay: immunoSEQ multiplex PCR; the TCRdb copy retains only in-frame clones and omits some. Among 60,000 or so clones listed, more than 70% were seen once. The source was CD4+ or CD8+ T cells sorted from blood, collected in a trial of the OX40 agonist ivuxolimab. Receptor source: an adult with an advanced solid tumor such as melanoma, head and neck, liver or kidney cancer.

This chain connects TRBV19 to TRBJ1-4; TRBD1 might be the D (6 bases). The CDR3 totals 15 residues. Germline V CDR1 and CDR2: LNHDA, SQIVND (reference sequence). V dropped 5 bases and J dropped 10 bases, with 20 bases sitting between them. CDR3 coding DNA: TGTGCCAGTAGTCTCCCGGGACAACGAGCAGGAAAACTGTTTTTT. This translates into CASSLPGQRAGKLFF.

The V call is TRBV19, the J call TRBJ2-2, with D tentatively TRBD2 (5 bases). The CDR3 length is 14 residues. V dropped 10 bases and J dropped 4 bases, with 16 bases sitting between them. Germline loops: CDR1 LNHDA, CDR2 SQIVND (reference sequence). The CDR3 DNA sequence: TGTGCCACCACAGTTTTCGGGATCACCGGGGAGCTGTTTTTT. Protein: CATTVFGITGELFF.

The V call is TRBV2, the J call TRBJ1-2; TRBD1 is a possible D gene (5 bases). V was shortened by 8 bases and J by 0 bases, with 10 bases between the two germline ends. Germline lookup yields CDR1 SNHLY and CDR2 FYNNEI. CDR3 size: 13 residues. In DNA form, the CDR3 reads TGTGCCAGCGGCAGGGACGCTAACTATGGCTACACCTTC. Translated: CASGRDANYGYTF.

This chain uses TRBV18 with TRBJ1-2; 8 bases are a match to TRBD1. V lost 3 bases and J lost 0; bases outside the gene matches: 3. The CDR3 has 15 amino acids. Per germline, CDR1 KGHSH and CDR2 LQKENI. CDR3 coding DNA: TGTGCCAGCTCACCCGGACAGGGAACTAACTATGGCTACACCTTC. It translates to CASSPGQGTNYGYTF.

This rearrangement joins TRBV12-5 to TRBJ1-5; no reliable D call. The germline V gene encodes CDR1 LGHNT and CDR2 FRNRAP. The CDR3 runs to 12 residues. Trimming took off 6 bases at V and 9 bases at J, with 12 bases between the two ends. CDR3 sequence (DNA): TGTGCTAGTGGGAGCGCCGATGGGCCCCAGCATTTT. This encodes CASGSADGPQHF.

The chain recombines TRBV15 with TRBJ1-5; D not certain. CDR1 LNHNV and CDR2 YYDKDF come from the germline V gene (reference sequence). V shed 9 bases and J shed 1 base, with 19 bases lying between them. The CDR3 length is 16 residues. The CDR3 DNA sequence: TGTGCCACGAAGACCAGGAGCGGTTCGAGCAATCAGCCCCAGCATTTT. Translated: CATKTRSGSSNQPQHF.

This clone came up once. The chain couples TRBV28 to TRBJ1-5; 7 bases line up with TRBD1. The J segment lost 0 bases and the V segment lost 6 bases, leaving 8 bases of the junction unmatched. This CDR3 comprises 16 residues. In germline, CDR1 is MDHEN, CDR2 SYDVKM. The CDR3 DNA follows: TGTGCCAGCAGCCGACAGGGTGGAAGTAGCAATCAGCCCCAGCATTTT. Translating gives CASSRQGGSSNQPQHF.

The chain has TRBV7-9 and TRBJ2-1, with 7 nucleotides matching TRBD1. This CDR3 region has 15 residues. In germline, CDR1 is SEHNR, CDR2 FQNEAQ (reference sequence). The V segment lost 5 bases and the J segment 0 bases; nucleotides outside the gene matches: 4. CDR3 sequence (DNA): TGTGCCAGCAGCAAACAGGGGAGCTCCTACAATGAGCAGTTCTTC. Its translation is CASSKQGSSYNEQFF.

This clone was found once. This rearrangement joins TRBV11-2 to TRBJ1-1, with TRBD1 matching 7 bases. Germline V lookup: CDR1 SGHAT, CDR2 FQNNGV. This CDR3 is built from 16 residues. The J segment lost 1 base and the V segment lost 7 bases, leaving 12 bases of the junction unmatched. CDR3 DNA: TGTGCCAGCACCACCCAGGGGGAGGTTTCGAACACTGAAGCTTTCTTT. Amino acid sequence: CASTTQGEVSNTEAFF.

J is TRBJ1-1 and V is TRBV5-1; D call uncertain. This CDR3 is built from 14 residues. Germline lookup yields CDR1 SGHRS and CDR2 YFSETQ. The ends were cut back, 7 bases at V and 1 base at J, with 14 bases in the middle. CDR3 in amino acids: CASGPGHRNTEAFF. CDR3 coding DNA: TGCGCCAGCGGGCCAGGCCACCGGAACACTGAAGCTTTCTTT.

V and J are TRBV7-9 and TRBJ1-6, with D possibly being TRBD1 (6 bases). The CDR3 spans 16 residues. The V end lost 5 bases, the J end lost 7 bases, and 18 bases lay between the germline ends. Looked up from germline, CDR1 is SEHNR and CDR2 is FQNEAQ (reference sequence). The CDR3 coding sequence is TGTGCCAGCAGCCCCTTTACGGGGGCTCTAAATTCACCCCTCCACTTT. As protein: CASSPFTGALNSPLHF.

The chain recombines TRBV6-5 with TRBJ2-4; D gene ambiguous. This CDR3 region has 14 residues. In germline, CDR1 is MNHEY, CDR2 SVGAGI. V was trimmed by 8 bases and J by 0 bases, leaving 11 bases between them. CDR3 DNA: TGTGCCAGCTCCTACAACTTAGCCAAAAACATTCAGTACTTC. This encodes CASSYNLAKNIQYF.

This chain joins TRBV5-1 and TRBJ2-6, with D tentatively TRBD1 (6 bases). This CDR3 comprises 15 residues. Between the trimmed V and J ends, which lost 0 bases and 2 bases, there was a span of 6 bases. Germline loops: CDR1 SGHRS, CDR2 YFSETQ. For the CDR3, the DNA is TGCGCCAGCAGCTTGGAGGGGGCTGGGGCCAACGTCCTGACTTTC. This codes for CASSLEGAGANVLTF.

This sequence joins TRBV4-2 and TRBJ1-4; 7 bases line up with TRBD1. The CDR3 contains 15 residues. V lost 4 bases, J lost 6 bases, and 8 bases stayed unmatched. The germline V gene has CDR1 LGHNA and CDR2 YNFKEQ. As DNA, the CDR3 is TGTGCCAGCAGCCCTTTCACAGGGGAAGATGAAAAACTGTTTTTT. Protein product: CASSPFTGEDEKLFF.

This clone was recorded a few times. CDR3 nucleotide sequence: TGTGCCAGCAGCTTAGCTCTCGGGGGGGCTTCCTACGAGCAGTACTTC. Its translation: CASSLALGGASYEQYF. The rearrangement uses TRBV7-2 and TRBJ2-7; 8 nucleotides line up with TRBD2. The CDR3 runs to 16 residues. J gave up 1 base and V 0 bases, and 5 bases lay outside the gene matches. Looked up from germline, CDR1 is SGHTA and CDR2 is FQGNSA.

The genes are TRBV15 and TRBJ2-2; 7 bases agree with TRBD1. CDR1 and CDR2 (germline): LNHNV, YYDKDF (reference sequence). With V trimmed by 5 bases and J by 1 base, 7 bases remained unmatched. CDR3 size: 16 residues. CDR3 loop: CATSGGRDRNTGELFF. The CDR3 DNA reads as TGTGCCACCAGCGGGGGCCGGGACAGGAACACCGGGGAGCTGTTTTTT.

This clone has more than one count but fewer than ten. The chain has TRBV2 and TRBJ1-6; 7 nucleotides line up with TRBD1. V dropped 1 base and J dropped 18; count of bases not matched to a gene: 9. The CDR3 runs 13 residues. The germline V gene encodes CDR1 SNHLY and CDR2 FYNNEI. This chain's CDR3 is CASSEEGAASTHF. CDR3 DNA sequence: TGTGCCAGCAGTGAAGAGGGGGCCGCGTCCACCCACTTT.

This sequence joins TRBV18 and TRBJ1-1, with D perhaps matching TRBD1 (5 bases). Germline CDR1 KGHSH, CDR2 LQKENI. V shed 1 base and J shed 1 base, with 13 bases lying between them. This CDR3 has 16 residues. The CDR3 sequence: CASSPLSPGTNTEAFF. The CDR3 coding sequence is TGTGCCAGCTCACCACTATCGCCGGGGACGAACACTGAAGCTTTCTTT.

V gene TRBV7-2 combines with J gene TRBJ1-1; weak D call: TRBD1 (5 bases). The CDR3 loop spans 15 amino acids. The germline V gene has CDR1 SGHTA and CDR2 FQGNSA. The V end lost 1 base, the J end lost 1 base, and 10 bases lay between the germline ends. The CDR3 spells CASSLGGTGNTEAFF. The DNA of the CDR3 is TGTGCCAGCAGCTTAGGGGGGACGGGGAACACTGAAGCTTTCTTT.

V is TRBV4-1 and J is TRBJ2-5; no clear D gene. CDR3 size: 15 residues. Trimming took off 3 bases at V and 0 bases at J, with 11 bases between the two ends. The germline CDR1 and CDR2 sequences are MGHRA and YSYEKL. The CDR3, as DNA: TGCGCCAGCAGCCATTCTCCTGGGAACCAAGAGACCCAGTACTTC. Translating it yields CASSHSPGNQETQYF.

The rearrangement links TRBV6-6 to TRBJ1-2, with D possibly being TRBD1 (6 bases). Trimming pared 10 bases from V and 6 bases from J, leaving 18 bases between. The CDR3 is 13 amino acids. Germline CDR1 MNHNY, CDR2 SVGAGI (reference sequence). This CDR3 reads CATSNHRVDGYTF. The DNA for the CDR3 is TGTGCCACTTCCAATCACAGGGTGGATGGCTACACCTTC.

J is TRBJ2-1 and V is TRBV5-6; possible D gene TRBD2, 5 bases. Trimming removed 2 bases at V and 4 bases at J, with 7 bases between. Germline V gene sequence: CDR1 SGHDT, CDR2 YYEEEE. The CDR3 is 13 amino acids. Here the CDR3 DNA reads TGTGCCAGCAGCTTAGGACTTTACAATGAGCAGTTCTTC. Translating it yields CASSLGLYNEQFF.